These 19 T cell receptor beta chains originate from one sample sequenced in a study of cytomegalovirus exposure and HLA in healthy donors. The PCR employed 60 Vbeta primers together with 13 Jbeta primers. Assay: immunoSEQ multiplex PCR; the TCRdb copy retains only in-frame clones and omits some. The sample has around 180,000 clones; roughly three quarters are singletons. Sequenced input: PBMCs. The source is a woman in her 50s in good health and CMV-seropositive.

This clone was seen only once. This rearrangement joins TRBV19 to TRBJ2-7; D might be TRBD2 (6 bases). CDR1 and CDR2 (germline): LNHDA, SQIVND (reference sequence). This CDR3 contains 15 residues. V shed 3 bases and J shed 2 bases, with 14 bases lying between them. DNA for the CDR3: TGTGCCAGTAGTATGGAGGGACGAGGGCCCTACGAGCAGTACTTC. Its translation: CASSMEGRGPYEQYF.

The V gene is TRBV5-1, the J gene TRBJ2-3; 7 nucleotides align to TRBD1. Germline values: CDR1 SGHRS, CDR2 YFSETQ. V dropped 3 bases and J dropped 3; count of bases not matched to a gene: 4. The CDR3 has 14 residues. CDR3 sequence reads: CASSSEGATDTQYF. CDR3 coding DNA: TGCGCCAGCAGCTCCGAGGGGGCAACAGATACGCAGTATTTT.

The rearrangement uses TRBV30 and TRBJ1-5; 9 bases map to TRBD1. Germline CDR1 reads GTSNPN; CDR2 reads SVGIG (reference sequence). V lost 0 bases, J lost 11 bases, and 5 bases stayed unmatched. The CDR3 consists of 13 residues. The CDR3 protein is CAWSVTGQGSQHF. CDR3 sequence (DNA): TGTGCCTGGAGTGTAACTGGACAGGGGTCCCAGCATTTT.

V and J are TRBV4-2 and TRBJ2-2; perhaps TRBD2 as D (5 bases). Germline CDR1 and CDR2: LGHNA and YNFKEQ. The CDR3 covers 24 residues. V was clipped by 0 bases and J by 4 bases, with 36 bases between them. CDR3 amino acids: CASSQEETKSRGSVSRWSTGELFF. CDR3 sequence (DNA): TGTGCCAGCAGCCAAGAGGAGACCAAAAGCCGGGGTAGTGTATCGAGGTGGAGCACCGGGGAGCTGTTTTTT.

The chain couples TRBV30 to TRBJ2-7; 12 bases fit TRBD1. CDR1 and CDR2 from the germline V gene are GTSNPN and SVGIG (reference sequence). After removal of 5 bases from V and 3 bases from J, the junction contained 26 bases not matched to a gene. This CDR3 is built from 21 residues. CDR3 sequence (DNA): TGTGCCTGGGTGGGACAGGGGGCCCCCTTTAATAAACGTCGGTCTAACTACGAGCAGTACTTC. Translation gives CAWVGQGAPFNKRRSNYEQYF. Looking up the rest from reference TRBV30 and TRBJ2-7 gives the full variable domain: SQTIHQWPATLVQPVGSPLSLECTVEGTSNPNLYWYRQAAGRGLQLLFYSVGIGQISSEVPQNLSASRPQDRQFILSSKKLLLSDSGFYLCAWVGQGAPFNKRRSNYEQYFGPGTRLTVT.

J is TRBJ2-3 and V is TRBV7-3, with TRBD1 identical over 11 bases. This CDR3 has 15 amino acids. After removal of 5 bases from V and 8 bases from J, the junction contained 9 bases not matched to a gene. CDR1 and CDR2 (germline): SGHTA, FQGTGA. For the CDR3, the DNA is TGTGCCAGCAGCCCCGGACAGGGGGCGCAGGCTACGCAGTATTTT. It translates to CASSPGQGAQATQYF. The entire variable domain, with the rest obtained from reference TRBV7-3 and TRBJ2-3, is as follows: GAGVSQTPSNKVTEKGKYVELRCDPISGHTALYWYRQSLGQGPEFLIYFQGTGAADDSGLPNDRFFAVRPEGSVSTLKIQRTERGDSAVYLCASSPGQGAQATQYFGPGTRLTVL.

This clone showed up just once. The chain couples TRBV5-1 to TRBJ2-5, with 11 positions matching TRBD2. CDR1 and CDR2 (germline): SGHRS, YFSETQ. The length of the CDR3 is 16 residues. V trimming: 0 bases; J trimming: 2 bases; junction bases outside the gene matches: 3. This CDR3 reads CASSLEVAGGQETQYF. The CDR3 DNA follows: TGCGCCAGCAGCTTGGAGGTAGCGGGGGGGCAAGAGACCCAGTACTTC. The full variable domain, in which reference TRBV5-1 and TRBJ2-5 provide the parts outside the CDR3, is KAGVTQTPRYLIKTRGQQVTLSCSPISGHRSVSWYQQTPGQGLQFLFEYFSETQRNKGNFPGRFSGRQFSNSRSEMNVSTLELGDSALYLCASSLEVAGGQETQYFGPGTRLLVL.

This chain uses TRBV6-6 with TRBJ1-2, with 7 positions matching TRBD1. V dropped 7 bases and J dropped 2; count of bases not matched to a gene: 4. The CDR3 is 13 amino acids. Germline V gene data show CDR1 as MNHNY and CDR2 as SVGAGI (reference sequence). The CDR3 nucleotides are TGTGCCAGCACCGTGGGACAGAACTATGGCTACACCTTC. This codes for CASTVGQNYGYTF.

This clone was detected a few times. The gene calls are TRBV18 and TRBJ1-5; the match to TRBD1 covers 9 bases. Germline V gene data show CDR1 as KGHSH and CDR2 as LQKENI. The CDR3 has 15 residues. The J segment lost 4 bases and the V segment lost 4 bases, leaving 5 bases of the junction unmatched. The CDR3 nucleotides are TGTGCCAGCTCACTTATGGGACAGGGAAATCAGCCCCAGCATTTT. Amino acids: CASSLMGQGNQPQHF.

The CDR3 sequence is CASSVEPGNTEAFF. The CDR3 nucleotides read TGTGCCAGCAGCGTAGAGCCGGGGAACACTGAAGCTTTCTTT. This chain uses TRBV9 with TRBJ1-1; D is undetermined. The CDR3 has 14 amino acids. Germline V gene data show CDR1 as SGDLS and CDR2 as YYNGEE. V gave up 0 bases and J gave up 1 base, with 7 bases separating them.

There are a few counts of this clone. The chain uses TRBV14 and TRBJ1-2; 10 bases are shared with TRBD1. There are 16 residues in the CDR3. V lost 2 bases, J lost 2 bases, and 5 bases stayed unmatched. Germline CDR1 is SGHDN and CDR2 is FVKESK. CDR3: CASSQSWGQGNYGYTF. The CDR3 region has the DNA TGTGCCAGCAGCCAAAGTTGGGGACAGGGGAACTATGGCTACACCTTC.

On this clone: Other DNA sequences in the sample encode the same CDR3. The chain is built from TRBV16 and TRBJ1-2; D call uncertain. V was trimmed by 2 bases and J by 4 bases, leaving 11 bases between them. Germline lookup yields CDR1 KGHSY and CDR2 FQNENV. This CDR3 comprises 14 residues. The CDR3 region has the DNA TGTGCCAGCAGCCAAAGGTCGGAGGGCTATGGCTACACCTTC. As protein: CASSQRSEGYGYTF.

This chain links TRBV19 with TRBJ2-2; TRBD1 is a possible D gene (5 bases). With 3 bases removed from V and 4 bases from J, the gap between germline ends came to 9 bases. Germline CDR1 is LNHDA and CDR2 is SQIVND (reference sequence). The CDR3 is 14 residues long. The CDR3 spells CASSIRVRTGELFF. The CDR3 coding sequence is TGTGCCAGTAGTATCAGGGTGCGCACCGGGGAGCTGTTTTTT.

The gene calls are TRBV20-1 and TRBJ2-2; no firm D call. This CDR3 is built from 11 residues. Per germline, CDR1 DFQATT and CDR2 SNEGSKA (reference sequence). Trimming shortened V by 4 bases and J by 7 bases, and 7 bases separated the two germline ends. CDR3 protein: CSAIVFGELFF. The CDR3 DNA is TGCAGTGCTATCGTTTTCGGGGAGCTGTTTTTT.

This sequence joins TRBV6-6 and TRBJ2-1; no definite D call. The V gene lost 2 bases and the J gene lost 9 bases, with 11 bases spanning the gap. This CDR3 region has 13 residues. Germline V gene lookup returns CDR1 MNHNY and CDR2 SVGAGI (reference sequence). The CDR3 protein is CASSYVTGAEQFF. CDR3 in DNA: TGTGCCAGCAGTTACGTGACGGGTGCTGAGCAGTTCTTC.

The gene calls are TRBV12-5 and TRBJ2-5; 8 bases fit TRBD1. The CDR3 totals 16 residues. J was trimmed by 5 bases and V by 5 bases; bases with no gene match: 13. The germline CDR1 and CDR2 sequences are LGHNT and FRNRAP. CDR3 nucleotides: TGTGCTAGTGGTCGGGCGATTCGGACAGGGCTGGAGACCCAGTACTTC. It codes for CASGRAIRTGLETQYF.

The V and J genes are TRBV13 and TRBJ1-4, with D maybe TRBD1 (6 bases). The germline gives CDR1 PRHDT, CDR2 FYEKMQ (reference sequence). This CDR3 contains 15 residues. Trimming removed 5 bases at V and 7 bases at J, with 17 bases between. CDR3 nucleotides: TGTGCCAGCAGCACCAAACAGGGACGGGTTGAAAAACTGTTTTTT. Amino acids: CASSTKQGRVEKLFF.

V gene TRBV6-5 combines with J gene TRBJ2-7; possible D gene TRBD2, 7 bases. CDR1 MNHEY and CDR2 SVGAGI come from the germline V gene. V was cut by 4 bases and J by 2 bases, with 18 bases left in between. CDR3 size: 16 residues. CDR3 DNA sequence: TGTGCCAGCAGTTTTGTCCAGGGGAGGGGAACCTACGAGCAGTACTTC. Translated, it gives CASSFVQGRGTYEQYF.

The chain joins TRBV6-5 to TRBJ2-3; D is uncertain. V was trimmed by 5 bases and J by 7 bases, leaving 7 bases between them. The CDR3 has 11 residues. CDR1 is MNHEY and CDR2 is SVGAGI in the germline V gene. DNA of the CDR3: TGTGCCAGCAGTCCCGGTAATACGCAGTATTTT. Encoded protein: CASSPGNTQYF.